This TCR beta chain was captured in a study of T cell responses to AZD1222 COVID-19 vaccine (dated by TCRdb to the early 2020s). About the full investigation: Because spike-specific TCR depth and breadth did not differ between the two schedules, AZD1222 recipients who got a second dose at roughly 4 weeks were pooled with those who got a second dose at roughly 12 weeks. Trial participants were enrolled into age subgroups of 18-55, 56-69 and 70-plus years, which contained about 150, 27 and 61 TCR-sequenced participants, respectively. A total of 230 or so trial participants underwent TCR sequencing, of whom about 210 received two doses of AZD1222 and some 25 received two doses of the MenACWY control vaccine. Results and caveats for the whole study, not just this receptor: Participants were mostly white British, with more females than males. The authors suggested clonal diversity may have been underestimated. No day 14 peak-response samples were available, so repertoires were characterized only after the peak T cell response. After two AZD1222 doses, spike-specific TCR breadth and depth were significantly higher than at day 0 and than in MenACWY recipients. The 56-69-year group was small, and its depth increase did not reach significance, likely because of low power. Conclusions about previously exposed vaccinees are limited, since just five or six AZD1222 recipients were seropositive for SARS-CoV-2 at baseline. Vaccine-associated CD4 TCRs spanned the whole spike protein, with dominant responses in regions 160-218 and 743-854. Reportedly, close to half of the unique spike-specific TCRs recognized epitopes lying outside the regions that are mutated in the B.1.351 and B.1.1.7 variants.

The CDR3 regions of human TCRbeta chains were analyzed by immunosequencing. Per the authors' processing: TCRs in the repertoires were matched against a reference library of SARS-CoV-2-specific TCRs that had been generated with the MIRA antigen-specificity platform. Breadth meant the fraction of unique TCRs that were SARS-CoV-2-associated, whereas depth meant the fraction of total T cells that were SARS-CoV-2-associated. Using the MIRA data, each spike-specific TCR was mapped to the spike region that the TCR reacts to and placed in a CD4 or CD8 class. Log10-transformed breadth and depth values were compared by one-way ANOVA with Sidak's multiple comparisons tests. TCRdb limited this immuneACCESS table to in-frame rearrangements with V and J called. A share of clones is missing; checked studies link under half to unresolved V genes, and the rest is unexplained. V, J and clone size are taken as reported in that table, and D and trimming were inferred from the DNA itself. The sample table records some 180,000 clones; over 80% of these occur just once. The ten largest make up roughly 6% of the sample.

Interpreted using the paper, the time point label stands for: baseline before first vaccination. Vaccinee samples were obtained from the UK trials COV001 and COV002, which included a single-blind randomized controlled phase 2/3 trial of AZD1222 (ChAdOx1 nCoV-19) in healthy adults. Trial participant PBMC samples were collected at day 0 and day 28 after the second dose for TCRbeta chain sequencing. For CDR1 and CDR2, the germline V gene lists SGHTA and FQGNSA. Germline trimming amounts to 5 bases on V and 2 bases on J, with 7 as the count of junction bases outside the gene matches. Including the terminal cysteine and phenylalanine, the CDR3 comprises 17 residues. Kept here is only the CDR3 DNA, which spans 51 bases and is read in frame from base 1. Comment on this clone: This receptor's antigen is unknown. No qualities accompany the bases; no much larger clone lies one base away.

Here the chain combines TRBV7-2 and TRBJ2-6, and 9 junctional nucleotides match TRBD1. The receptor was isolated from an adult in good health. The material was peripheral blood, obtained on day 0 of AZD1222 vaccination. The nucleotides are TGTGCCAGCAGCACGGGACAGGGTGGCGCTGGGGCCAACGTCCTGACTTTC. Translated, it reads CASSTGQGGAGANVLTF.